Listed below are T cell receptor beta chains from one sample, sequenced in a study of T cells and Merkel cell carcinoma outcomes. The table came from immunoSEQ multiplex PCR; TCRdb's copy has only in-frame clones and leaves some out. The sample shows over 15,000 clones, roughly 81% of them seen only once. The sequenced sample was tumor tissue from Merkel cell carcinoma. The receptors come from a human donor with Merkel cell carcinoma. Each CDR3 is given with its conserved first and last residue. The order of the fields is V gene, D gene, J gene, clone size, CDR3 DNA, CDR3 protein. A D gene is named only where the DNA matches it firmly. Clone sizes are given selectively: once, few, many, or a class where the clone is expanded.

v_call: TRBV19; d_call: TRBD1; j_call: TRBJ1-1; clone_size: -; cdr3_nt: TGTGCCAGTCGACAGGGGGCGGAAGCTTTCTTT; cdr3_aa: CASRQGAEAFF
v_call: TRBV6-6; d_call: -; j_call: TRBJ2-1; clone_size: -; cdr3_nt: TGTGCCATCGGGACCGAATCCTACAATGAGCAGTTCTTC; cdr3_aa: CAIGTESYNEQFF
v_call: TRBV27; d_call: -; j_call: TRBJ1-1; clone_size: -; cdr3_nt: TGTGCCAGCAGTACGTATCCTCCTGAAGCTTTCTTT; cdr3_aa: CASSTYPPEAFF
v_call: TRBV9; d_call: -; j_call: TRBJ1-2; clone_size: few; cdr3_nt: TGTGCCAGCAGCGTAGATCCACAGGGAACGGCTTTCGGCTACACCTTC; cdr3_aa: CASSVDPQGTAFGYTF
v_call: TRBV2; d_call: TRBD1; j_call: TRBJ2-7; clone_size: -; cdr3_nt: TGTGCCAGCAGTGGGGACAGGGGGTACTCCTACGAGCAGTACTTC; cdr3_aa: CASSGDRGYSYEQYF
v_call: TRBV29-1; d_call: -; j_call: TRBJ2-3; clone_size: -; cdr3_nt: TGCAGCGTTGTAGGGGCAGATACGCAGTATTTT; cdr3_aa: CSVVGADTQYF
v_call: TRBV28; d_call: -; j_call: TRBJ1-3; clone_size: few; cdr3_nt: TGTGCCAGCAGTACAGAGCTCTCTGGAAACACCATATATTTT; cdr3_aa: CASSTELSGNTIYF
v_call: TRBV18; d_call: -; j_call: TRBJ1-5; clone_size: few; cdr3_nt: TGTGCCAGCTCACCACGAGGGGATCAGCCCCAGCATTTT; cdr3_aa: CASSPRGDQPQHF
v_call: TRBV5-8; d_call: -; j_call: TRBJ2-7; clone_size: -; cdr3_nt: TGTGCCAGCAGCTTCGAACAGGGAACGCTCTACGAGCAGTACTTC; cdr3_aa: CASSFEQGTLYEQYF
v_call: TRBV6-4; d_call: -; j_call: TRBJ1-2; clone_size: -; cdr3_nt: TGTGCCAGCAGTGACTATAAAAGCCATGGCTACACCTTC; cdr3_aa: CASSDYKSHGYTF
v_call: TRBV10-3; d_call: -; j_call: TRBJ1-4; clone_size: -; cdr3_nt: TGTGCCATCAGTGGAGGCTCGGGGAAACTGTTTTTT; cdr3_aa: CAISGGSGKLFF
v_call: TRBV5-6; d_call: TRBD1; j_call: TRBJ1-5; clone_size: -; cdr3_nt: TGTGCCAGCAGCTTTACAGGGGGGAATCAGCCCCAGCATTTT; cdr3_aa: CASSFTGGNQPQHF
v_call: TRBV10-2; d_call: -; j_call: TRBJ2-1; clone_size: -; cdr3_nt: TGCGCCAGCAGTCTAGCGACATACAATGAGCAGTTCTTC; cdr3_aa: CASSLATYNEQFF
v_call: TRBV28; d_call: -; j_call: TRBJ2-3; clone_size: -; cdr3_nt: TGTGCCAGCAGTTTCGTGGCGGGTACAGATACGCAGTATTTT; cdr3_aa: CASSFVAGTDTQYF
v_call: TRBV6-5; d_call: -; j_call: TRBJ1-1; clone_size: -; cdr3_nt: TGTGCCAGCAGTCCCGGCATTAACACTGAAGCTTTCTTT; cdr3_aa: CASSPGINTEAFF
v_call: TRBV29-1; d_call: TRBD2; j_call: TRBJ2-3; clone_size: -; cdr3_nt: TGCAGCGTTGTCTCTGGCGGGAGACAAGATACGCAGTATTTT; cdr3_aa: CSVVSGGRQDTQYF
v_call: TRBV29-1; d_call: -; j_call: TRBJ1-1; clone_size: -; cdr3_nt: TGCAGCGTCAATGGGGCGGAGAACACTGAAGCTTTCTTT; cdr3_aa: CSVNGAENTEAFF
v_call: TRBV18; d_call: -; j_call: TRBJ1-5; clone_size: -; cdr3_nt: TGTGCCAGCTCTACAGGCCACGGTCAGCCCCAGCATTTT; cdr3_aa: CASSTGHGQPQHF
v_call: TRBV7-3; d_call: -; j_call: TRBJ1-6; clone_size: -; cdr3_nt: TGTGCCAGCAGCTTGGAAGGCGGATTCGGACATAATTCACCCCTCCACTTT; cdr3_aa: CASSLEGGFGHNSPLHF
v_call: TRBV7-6; d_call: -; j_call: TRBJ2-5; clone_size: -; cdr3_nt: TGTGCCAGCAGAAAATGGGGAGAGACCCAGTACTTC; cdr3_aa: CASRKWGETQYF
v_call: TRBV5-1; d_call: -; j_call: TRBJ1-1; clone_size: -; cdr3_nt: TGCGCCAGCAGCGAGGGGACACTGAACACTGAAGCTTTCTTT; cdr3_aa: CASSEGTLNTEAFF
v_call: TRBV5-1; d_call: -; j_call: TRBJ2-2; clone_size: few; cdr3_nt: TGCGCCAGCAGCTTGGTGCCGAGTACCGGGGAGCTGTTTTTT; cdr3_aa: CASSLVPSTGELFF
v_call: TRBV5-1; d_call: TRBD2; j_call: TRBJ2-2; clone_size: -; cdr3_nt: TGCGCCAGCAGCTTGGCCACCACTAGCGGGATGCCGTACGGGGAGCTGTTTTTT; cdr3_aa: CASSLATTSGMPYGELFF
v_call: TRBV15; d_call: -; j_call: TRBJ1-1; clone_size: once; cdr3_nt: TGTGCCACCAGCAGAGATAAGAACACTGAAGCTTTCTTT; cdr3_aa: CATSRDKNTEAFF
v_call: TRBV2; d_call: -; j_call: TRBJ1-6; clone_size: -; cdr3_nt: TGTGCCAGCAGTGAGGGACAAAGCTCACCCCTCCACTTT; cdr3_aa: CASSEGQSSPLHF
v_call: TRBV7-9; d_call: -; j_call: TRBJ2-3; clone_size: -; cdr3_nt: TGTGCCAGCAGCCCCCACGGGCTGACCGACTTCACAGATACGCAGTATTTT; cdr3_aa: CASSPHGLTDFTDTQYF
v_call: TRBV4-2; d_call: TRBD1; j_call: TRBJ1-6; clone_size: -; cdr3_nt: TGTGCCAGCAGCCAGGGACAGGGAAATTCACCCCTCCACTTT; cdr3_aa: CASSQGQGNSPLHF
v_call: TRBV18; d_call: -; j_call: TRBJ2-2; clone_size: -; cdr3_nt: TGTGCCAGCTCACCATATGAGGCGAACACCGGGGAGCTGTTTTTT; cdr3_aa: CASSPYEANTGELFF
v_call: TRBV7-2; d_call: -; j_call: TRBJ2-7; clone_size: -; cdr3_nt: TGTGCCAGCAGCTTTTTTGGGCCCCCCTACGAGCAGTACTTC; cdr3_aa: CASSFFGPPYEQYF
v_call: TRBV7-9; d_call: TRBD1; j_call: TRBJ1-2; clone_size: once; cdr3_nt: TGTGCCAGCAGCTCGACAGGGGGGAACTATGGCTACACCTTC; cdr3_aa: CASSSTGGNYGYTF
v_call: TRBV18; d_call: TRBD1; j_call: TRBJ2-2; clone_size: -; cdr3_nt: TGTGCCAGCTCACCACCAGGACAGGGTCTTGGCGGGGAGCTGTTTTTT; cdr3_aa: CASSPPGQGLGGELFF
v_call: TRBV11-2; d_call: -; j_call: TRBJ1-2; clone_size: few; cdr3_nt: TGTGCCAGCAGCTGGGACCGGGGCTATGGCTACACCTTC; cdr3_aa: CASSWDRGYGYTF
v_call: TRBV7-2; d_call: -; j_call: TRBJ2-1; clone_size: -; cdr3_nt: TGTGCCAGCAGCTTAAACAGGGCTTCCTACAATGAGCAGTTCTTC; cdr3_aa: CASSLNRASYNEQFF
v_call: TRBV19; d_call: TRBD2; j_call: TRBJ2-7; clone_size: -; cdr3_nt: TGTGCCAGTAGTACCTCCGGGGGGGGCATCTACGAGCAGTACTTC; cdr3_aa: CASSTSGGGIYEQYF
v_call: TRBV5-4; d_call: -; j_call: TRBJ2-5; clone_size: -; cdr3_nt: TGTGCCAGCAGCTTGTCGGACATTTTGGAGACCCAGTACTTC; cdr3_aa: CASSLSDILETQYF
v_call: TRBV10-2; d_call: TRBD1; j_call: TRBJ1-1; clone_size: -; cdr3_nt: TGCGCCAGCAGAAAAGGACAGGGAGCGTACACTGAAGCTTTCTTT; cdr3_aa: CASRKGQGAYTEAFF
v_call: TRBV29-1; d_call: -; j_call: TRBJ2-1; clone_size: -; cdr3_nt: TGCAGCGTTGCAGGTTCCTACAATGAGCAGTTCTTC; cdr3_aa: CSVAGSYNEQFF
v_call: TRBV6-5; d_call: TRBD1; j_call: TRBJ1-2; clone_size: -; cdr3_nt: TGTGCCAGCAGTACGGACAGGGGACTGAGCTACACCTTC; cdr3_aa: CASSTDRGLSYTF
v_call: TRBV5-1; d_call: -; j_call: TRBJ2-3; clone_size: -; cdr3_nt: TGCGCCAGCAGCCTAGGACAGAGCACAGATACGCAGTATTTT; cdr3_aa: CASSLGQSTDTQYF
v_call: TRBV28; d_call: -; j_call: TRBJ2-7; clone_size: -; cdr3_nt: TGTGCCAGCAGGACAGAATTTCTCTACGAGCAGTACTTC; cdr3_aa: CASRTEFLYEQYF
v_call: TRBV30; d_call: TRBD1; j_call: TRBJ1-1; clone_size: -; cdr3_nt: TGTGCCTGGACTACCGGGACAGCCAACACTGAAGCTTTCTTT; cdr3_aa: CAWTTGTANTEAFF
v_call: TRBV6-5; d_call: TRBD1; j_call: TRBJ1-1; clone_size: -; cdr3_nt: TGTGCCAGTTGGGACAGGGTCACTGAAGCTTTCTTT; cdr3_aa: CASWDRVTEAFF
v_call: TRBV2; d_call: TRBD2; j_call: TRBJ2-1; clone_size: -; cdr3_nt: TGTGCCAGCAGACGGCTACTAGCGGCGTCCTACAATGAGCAGTTCTTC; cdr3_aa: CASRRLLAASYNEQFF
v_call: TRBV6-1; d_call: TRBD2; j_call: TRBJ2-1; clone_size: -; cdr3_nt: TGTGCCAGCAGTACGACTAGCGGGGACCGGGGGCAGTTCTTC; cdr3_aa: CASSTTSGDRGQFF
v_call: TRBV5-1; d_call: TRBD1; j_call: TRBJ1-5; clone_size: -; cdr3_nt: TGCGCCAGCAGCTTCGGACAGGGAGGTCAGCCCCAGCATTTT; cdr3_aa: CASSFGQGGQPQHF
v_call: TRBV9; d_call: TRBD2; j_call: TRBJ2-5; clone_size: -; cdr3_nt: TGTGCCAGCAGCGTAGGTACTAGCGGGGGCCAAGAGACCCAGTACTTC; cdr3_aa: CASSVGTSGGQETQYF
v_call: TRBV7-9; d_call: -; j_call: TRBJ1-1; clone_size: -; cdr3_nt: TGTGCCAGCAGCAATAGGTTGTGGACTGAAGCTTTCTTT; cdr3_aa: CASSNRLWTEAFF
v_call: TRBV5-1; d_call: TRBD1; j_call: TRBJ2-7; clone_size: -; cdr3_nt: TGCGCCAGCAGCATCGGGACAGGTCTCAACGAGCAGTACTTC; cdr3_aa: CASSIGTGLNEQYF
v_call: TRBV10-3; d_call: -; j_call: TRBJ1-4; clone_size: few; cdr3_nt: TGTGCCATCAGCCCAAACCCAGAGAGAATGCACGAAAAACTGTTTTTT; cdr3_aa: CAISPNPERMHEKLFF
v_call: TRBV11-2; d_call: -; j_call: TRBJ1-4; clone_size: -; cdr3_nt: TGTGCCAGCACGAGGACTAATGAAAAACTGTTTTTT; cdr3_aa: CASTRTNEKLFF
v_call: TRBV4-2; d_call: -; j_call: TRBJ2-2; clone_size: -; cdr3_nt: TGTGCCAGCAGCCAAGATAACAGAGGGGCCACCGGGGAGCTGTTTTTT; cdr3_aa: CASSQDNRGATGELFF
v_call: TRBV29-1; d_call: TRBD1; j_call: TRBJ1-1; clone_size: -; cdr3_nt: TGCAGCGTTGCCGCAGGGGGCCCTAACACTGAAGCTTTCTTT; cdr3_aa: CSVAAGGPNTEAFF
v_call: TRBV30; d_call: -; j_call: TRBJ1-2; clone_size: -; cdr3_nt: TGTGCCTGGAGTGTTTCAGACTATGGCTACACCTTC; cdr3_aa: CAWSVSDYGYTF
v_call: TRBV7-9; d_call: -; j_call: TRBJ1-1; clone_size: -; cdr3_nt: TGTGCCAGCAGCTTATCGGCGAACACTGAAGCTTTCTTT; cdr3_aa: CASSLSANTEAFF
v_call: TRBV10-3; d_call: TRBD2; j_call: TRBJ2-1; clone_size: -; cdr3_nt: TGTGCCATCAGTGAGTCGACTCGGGGGGGCCCCTACAATGAGCAGTTCTTC; cdr3_aa: CAISESTRGGPYNEQFF